Following are 13 T cell receptor beta chains from one sample sequenced in a study of blood T cell repertoires in COVID-19 (dated by TCRdb to between 2020 and 2021). The library relied on the immunoSEQ multiplex PCR assay. As stored in TCRdb, this immuneACCESS dataset retains in-frame rearrangements with V and J assigned. A fraction of the clones does not appear; measured against another copy, unresolved V genes explain less than half of the discrepancy, and the remainder lacks a known reason. The sample table records roughly 50,000 clones; about four fifths of these occur just once. About 2% of the sample is in the top ten clones. The sample consisted of peripheral blood. Source of these receptors: a woman between 55 and 75 years old with acute or convalescent COVID-19.

The rearrangement links TRBV4-1 to TRBJ2-1, with 7 bases lining up with TRBD2. V gave up 1 base and J gave up 7 bases; unmatched junction bases: 10. Germline CDR1 is MGHRA and CDR2 is YSYEKL. CDR3 length equals 16 residues. The CDR3 here is CASSQVGGVIMNEQFF. The CDR3 DNA sequence: TGCGCCAGCAGCCAAGTGGGGGGGGTTATTATGAATGAGCAGTTCTTC.

The rearrangement uses TRBV6-5 and TRBJ2-7; 9 bases map to TRBD2. Unmatched junction bases numbered 4, after V lost 7 bases and J lost 3 bases. Per the germline V gene, CDR1 is MNHEY and CDR2 is SVGAGI. This CDR3 is built from 13 residues. CDR3 loop: CASIAGANYEQYF. The CDR3 DNA follows: TGTGCCAGCATAGCGGGGGCCAACTACGAGCAGTACTTC.

The rearrangement uses TRBV4-1 and TRBJ1-2; a possible D gene is TRBD1 (5 bases). CDR1 is MGHRA and CDR2 is YSYEKL in the germline V gene. V was shortened by 2 bases and J by 3 bases, with 10 bases between the two germline ends. The CDR3 totals 14 residues. The chain's CDR3 is CASSQRTHDYGYTF. CDR3 nucleotides: TGCGCCAGCAGCCAAAGGACACACGACTATGGCTACACCTTC.

Here the CDR3 reads CASSFLGDTKGQPQHF. The CDR3, as DNA: TGTGCCAGCAGCTTTTTAGGGGACACAAAGGGTCAGCCCCAGCATTTT. The gene calls are TRBV7-4 and TRBJ1-5; TRBD1 might be the D (6 bases). This CDR3 comprises 16 residues. The germline V gene has CDR1 SGHVT and CDR2 SQSDAQ. The V gene lost 3 bases and the J gene lost 6 bases, with 18 bases spanning the gap.

The rearrangement joins TRBV4-2 to TRBJ2-4, with 8 bases lining up with TRBD2. CDR1 and CDR2 from the germline V gene are LGHNA and YNFKEQ. The CDR3 loop spans 18 amino acids. V shed 3 bases, J shed 4 bases, and the junction held 14 bases outside the gene matches. The CDR3 spells CASSQRVGTSGAKNIQYF. As DNA, the CDR3 is TGTGCCAGCAGCCAGAGGGTCGGTACTAGCGGAGCTAAAAACATTCAGTACTTC.

The V call is TRBV11-2, the J call TRBJ2-1; 12 bases map to TRBD2. The ends lost 6 bases at V and 9 bases at J; junction bases unmatched: 9. The CDR3 consists of 15 residues. From germline, CDR1 is SGHAT and CDR2 FQNNGV. The CDR3 sequence is CASRSLAGGRFEQFF. The CDR3 region has the DNA TGTGCCAGCAGATCTCTAGCGGGGGGGCGGTTTGAGCAGTTCTTC.

The chain uses TRBV15 and TRBJ2-4; unclear D gene. V was shortened by 0 bases and J by 4 bases, with 4 bases between the two germline ends. Germline loops: CDR1 LNHNV, CDR2 YYDKDF (reference sequence). This CDR3 is built from 13 residues. In DNA form, the CDR3 reads TGTGCCACCAGCAGAGACCAAAAAAACATTCAGTACTTC. Translating it yields CATSRDQKNIQYF.

This chain's CDR3 is CASGHLNTEAFF. For the CDR3, the DNA is TGTGCCAGCGGACACCTGAACACTGAAGCTTTCTTT. This rearrangement joins TRBV11-2 to TRBJ1-1; D might be TRBD1 (5 bases). CDR3 length: 12 residues. V lost 8 bases and J 0 bases, leaving 7 bases between the germline ends. From germline, CDR1 is SGHAT and CDR2 FQNNGV.

The CDR3 nucleotides read TGCGCCAGCAGCTTGGAAGGACAGGGAGCAAATTCACCCCTCCACTTT. Translated, it gives CASSLEGQGANSPLHF. The chain is built from TRBV5-1 and TRBJ1-6, with 8 bases lining up with TRBD1. Germline CDR1 reads SGHRS; CDR2 reads YFSETQ. V lost 0 bases and J lost 7; bases outside the gene matches: 6. The CDR3 spans 16 residues. Drawing the rest from reference TRBV5-1 and TRBJ1-6, the complete variable domain is KAGVTQTPRYLIKTRGQQVTLSCSPISGHRSVSWYQQTPGQGLQFLFEYFSETQRNKGNFPGRFSGRQFSNSRSEMNVSTLELGDSALYLCASSLEGQGANSPLHFGNGTRLTVT.

The rearrangement uses TRBV6-5 and TRBJ1-6; maybe TRBD1 (6 bases). CDR1 MNHEY and CDR2 SVGAGI come from the germline V gene. Deletions cut 9 bases from V and 10 bases from J, with 16 bases between. The length of the CDR3 is 13 residues. CDR3 region: CASRTGMYSPLHF. The DNA of the CDR3 is TGTGCCAGTCGAACAGGGATGTACTCACCCCTCCACTTT.

The rearrangement joins TRBV9 to TRBJ1-2; D not certain. V gave up 4 bases and J gave up 4 bases, with 14 bases separating them. This CDR3 region has 14 residues. CDR1 is SGDLS and CDR2 is YYNGEE in the germline V gene. The chain's CDR3 is CASSPPGTAYGYTF. The CDR3 bases are TGTGCCAGCAGCCCACCGGGTACGGCCTATGGCTACACCTTC.

The sample holds one count of this clone. This chain joins TRBV28 and TRBJ1-5; D is unresolved. The CDR3 covers 15 residues. The ends were cut back, 5 bases at V and 4 bases at J, with 15 bases in the middle. Germline CDR1 reads MDHEN; CDR2 reads SYDVKM. This chain's CDR3 is CASSPTGGQNQPQHF. CDR3 DNA sequence: TGTGCCAGCAGTCCTACGGGAGGGCAAAATCAGCCCCAGCATTTT.

V usage is TRBV5-4 and J usage is TRBJ2-2; TRBD1 agrees at 7 bases. Germline loops: CDR1 SGHNT, CDR2 YYREEE (reference sequence). The CDR3 has 16 residues. The V and J ends lost 4 bases and 3 bases, in that order; junction bases with no gene match: 9. DNA of the CDR3: TGTGCCAGCAGCCTCCAAACAGGGGATTACACCGGGGAGCTGTTTTTT. This encodes CASSLQTGDYTGELFF.